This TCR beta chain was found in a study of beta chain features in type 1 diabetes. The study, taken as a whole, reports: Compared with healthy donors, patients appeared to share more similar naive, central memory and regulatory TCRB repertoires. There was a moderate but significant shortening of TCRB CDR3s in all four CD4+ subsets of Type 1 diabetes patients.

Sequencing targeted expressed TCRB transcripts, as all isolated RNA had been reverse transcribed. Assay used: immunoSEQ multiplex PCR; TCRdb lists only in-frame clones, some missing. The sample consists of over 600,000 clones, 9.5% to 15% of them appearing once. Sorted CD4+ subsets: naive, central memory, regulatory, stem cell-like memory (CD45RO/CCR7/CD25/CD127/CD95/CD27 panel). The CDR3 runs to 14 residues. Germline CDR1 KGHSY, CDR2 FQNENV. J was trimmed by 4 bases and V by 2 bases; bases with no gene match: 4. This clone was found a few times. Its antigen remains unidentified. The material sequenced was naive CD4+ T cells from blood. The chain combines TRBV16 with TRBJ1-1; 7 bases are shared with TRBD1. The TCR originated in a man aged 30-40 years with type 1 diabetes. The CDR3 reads CASSQTGVRTEAFF. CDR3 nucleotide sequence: TGTGCCAGCAGCCAAACAGGGGTGCGCACTGAAGCTTTCTTT.